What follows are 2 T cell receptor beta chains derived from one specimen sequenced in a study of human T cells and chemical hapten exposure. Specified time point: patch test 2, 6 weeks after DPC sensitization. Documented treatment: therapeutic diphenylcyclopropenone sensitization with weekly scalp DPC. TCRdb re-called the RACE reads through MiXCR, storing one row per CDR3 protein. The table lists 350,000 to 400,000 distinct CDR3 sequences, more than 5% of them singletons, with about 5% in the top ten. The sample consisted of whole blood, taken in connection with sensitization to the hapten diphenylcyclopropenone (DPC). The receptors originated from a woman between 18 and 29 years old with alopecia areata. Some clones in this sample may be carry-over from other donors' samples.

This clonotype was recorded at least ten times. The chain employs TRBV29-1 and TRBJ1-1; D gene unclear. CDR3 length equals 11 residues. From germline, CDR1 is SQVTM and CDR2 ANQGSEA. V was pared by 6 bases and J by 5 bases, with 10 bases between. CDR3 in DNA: TGCAGCGTGTTCGGCGGGACTGAAGCTTTCTTT. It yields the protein CSVFGGTEAFF.

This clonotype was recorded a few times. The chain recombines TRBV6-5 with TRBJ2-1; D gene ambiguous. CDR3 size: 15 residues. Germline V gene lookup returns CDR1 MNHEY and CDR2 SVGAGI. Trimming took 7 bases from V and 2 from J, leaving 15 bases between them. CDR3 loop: CASTPGDSPYNEQFF. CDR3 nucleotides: TGTGCCAGCACCCCTGGAGATAGCCCCTACAATGAGCAGTTCTTC.